Below are 22 T cell receptor beta chains sequenced from a single sample in a study of T cells in Graves' hyperthyroidism and ophthalmopathy (dated by TCRdb to between 2018 and 2021). Library preparation was by multiplex PCR. These reads were obtained on an Illumina HiSeq 2000. TCR beta CDR3 regions were amplified from RNA transcripts. The TCR CDR3 was subjected to a first round of RT-PCR using the HTBI primer set and the Qiagen OneStep RT-PCR kit. TCRdb reprocessing: public reads trimmed at Q25 with fastp, clones called with MiXCR, in-frame beta chains kept. Each entry merges the rows of one CDR3 protein and shows their most common DNA and genes. Present in this sample are more than 350,000 distinct CDR3 sequences, around 15% of which were seen just once. The leading ten clones occupy roughly a fifth of the sample. Sequenced input: blood. The source of these receptors is a woman between 55 and 75 years old with Graves' ophthalmopathy.

As regards this clonotype: Being one base from a much bigger clone, this may be a read error. The CDR3 DNA is TGTGCCAGCGGTGGCCGGGGTGAAGCTTTCTTT. Encoded protein: CASGGRGEAFF. V and J are TRBV6-1 and TRBJ1-1; D call uncertain. The CDR3 loop spans 11 amino acids. Germline V gene lookup returns CDR1 MNHNS and CDR2 SASEGT. The V and J ends lost 8 bases and 7 bases respectively, with 11 bases between them.

This clonotype was seen a handful of times. The junction and the germline gene differ at one end; a read error may be behind it. This sequence joins TRBV24-1 and TRBJ1-1; tentative D call: TRBD1 (6 bases). The germline V gene has CDR1 KGHDR and CDR2 SFDVKD. This CDR3 has 15 residues. The CDR3: CATSDPTRGNTEASF. Written as DNA, the CDR3 is TGTGCCACCAGTGATCCCACAAGGGGGAACACTGAAGCTTCCTTT.

This clonotype was observed at least ten times. The J gene is TRBJ2-3, the V gene TRBV7-3; the match to TRBD2 covers 14 bases. The CDR3 length is 16 residues. The junction had 2 bases not matched to a gene; V was cut back by 1 base and J by 5 bases. The V gene's germline CDR1 is SGHTA and CDR2 FQGTGA. The CDR3 bases are TGTGCCAGCAGCTTAATGGGACTAGCGGGGGTAGATACGCAGTATTTT. Its translation: CASSLMGLAGVDTQYF.

This clonotype was found many times. The chain employs TRBV7-3 and TRBJ2-5; 11 bases are shared with TRBD2. The CDR3 consists of 13 residues. Germline assignment: CDR1 SGHTA and CDR2 FQGTGA. J gave up 8 bases and V 4 bases, and 3 bases lay outside the gene matches. The CDR3 DNA follows: TGTGCCAGCAGCTGGCTAGCGGGAGGAACCCAGTACTTC. Amino acids: CASSWLAGGTQYF.

V is TRBV6-2 or TRBV6-3 and J is TRBJ1-2; D is unresolved. The germline CDR1 and CDR2 sequences are MNHEY and SVGEGT. The CDR3 loop spans 12 amino acids. V shed 6 bases and J shed 5 bases, with 10 bases lying between them. The chain's CDR3 is CASRSSAYGYTF. For the CDR3, the DNA is TGTGCCAGCAGGTCCTCAGCGTATGGCTACACCTTC.

This clonotype occurred many times. This rearrangement joins TRBV7-3 to TRBJ2-1; possible D gene TRBD1, 5 bases. V was shortened by 5 bases and J by 6 bases, with 14 bases between the two germline ends. The CDR3 totals 14 residues. The germline gives CDR1 SGHTA, CDR2 FQGTGA. The CDR3 loop reads CASSLGVMPNEQFF. As DNA, the CDR3 is TGTGCCAGCAGCCTAGGGGTAATGCCCAATGAGCAGTTCTTC. Variable domain in full (rest from reference TRBV7-3 and TRBJ2-1): GAGVSQTPSNKVTEKGKYVELRCDPISGHTALYWYRQSLGQGPEFLIYFQGTGAADDSGLPNDRFFAVRPEGSVSTLKIQRTERGDSAVYLCASSLGVMPNEQFFGPGTRLTVL.

This clonotype was counted only a few times. A much more abundant neighbour one base away suggests this may be a read error. The chain employs TRBV5-4 and TRBJ2-1; no reliable D call. The V gene's germline CDR1 is SGHNT and CDR2 YYREEE (reference sequence). The CDR3 is 13 residues long. Trimming left V 2 bases short and J 10 bases short, with 13 bases between. CDR3 in amino acids: CASSFSKGYEQFF. In DNA, the CDR3 is TGTGCCAGCAGCTTCTCCAAAGGTTACGAGCAGTTCTTC.

This clonotype has ten or more counts. V gene TRBV12-3 or TRBV12-4 combines with J gene TRBJ2-7; D uncertain. Trimming cost V 2 bases and J 2 bases, with 4 bases left between them. This CDR3 has 12 residues. This chain's CDR3 is CASSLSAYEQYF. The CDR3 nucleotides are TGTGCCAGCAGTTTAAGTGCCTACGAGCAGTACTTC.

In its sample, this clonotype was seen many times. This chain joins TRBV28 and TRBJ2-2, with TRBD2 as a possible D gene (6 bases). V was cut by 3 bases and J by 4 bases, with 9 bases left in between. The CDR3 totals 14 residues. Germline V gives CDR1 MDHEN, CDR2 SYDVKM. The CDR3 spells CASSLSGVTGELFF. In DNA, the CDR3 is TGTGCCAGCAGTTTGTCGGGGGTCACCGGGGAGCTGTTTTTT.

V and J are TRBV28 and TRBJ2-1; D is unresolved. The CDR3 contains 17 residues. V lost 6 bases and J lost 0, with 18 bases in between. The germline V gene encodes CDR1 MDHEN and CDR2 SYDVKM. CDR3 protein: CASRSLWPSSSYNEQFF. Written as DNA, the CDR3 is TGTGCCAGCAGGTCCCTGTGGCCGTCGAGCTCCTACAATGAGCAGTTCTTC.

This sequence joins TRBV30 and TRBJ2-2, with TRBD2 matching 11 bases. V lost 6 bases to trimming and J lost 5 bases; unmatched junction nucleotides: 8. Germline V CDR1 and CDR2: GTSNPN, SVGIG (reference sequence). The CDR3 spans 15 residues. The CDR3 DNA reads as TGTGCCTGCCTGGCTAGCGGGAGGAATACCGGGGAGCTGTTTTTT. Its translation is CACLASGRNTGELFF.

In its sample, this clonotype was seen a few times. The V and J genes are TRBV4-1 and TRBJ1-4, with a tentative D call TRBD1 (6 bases). CDR3 length: 15 amino acids. The germline CDR1 and CDR2 sequences are MGHRA and YSYEKL. The germline V and J ends were trimmed by 7 bases and 7 bases, with 19 bases remaining between them. As DNA, the CDR3 is TGCGCCAGCACCCAGGACGACAGGCAGGGTGAAAAACTGTTTTTT. It translates to CASTQDDRQGEKLFF.

In this sample, this clonotype turned up many times. The CDR3 loop reads CASSPVARGEYEQYF. DNA of the CDR3: TGTGCCAGCTCACCAGTGGCCAGGGGCGAGTACGAGCAGTACTTC. The chain carries TRBV18 and TRBJ2-7, with D perhaps TRBD1 (6 bases). The CDR3 is made up of 15 amino acids. Germline-derived CDR1 and CDR2 are KGHSH and LQKENI. Trimming took 2 bases from V and 4 from J, leaving 15 bases between them.

This clonotype was detected ten times or more. The chain has TRBV20-1 and TRBJ2-7; 11 bases fit TRBD2. This CDR3 spans 17 amino acids. The V segment lost 5 bases and the J segment 3 bases; nucleotides outside the gene matches: 15. CDR1 and CDR2 (germline): DFQATT, SNEGSKA (reference sequence). The CDR3 coding sequence is TGCAGTGCTCTAGGGAGGACTAGCGGGTGGACAAGCTACGAGCAGTACTTC. This sequence encodes CSALGRTSGWTSYEQYF.

This clonotype has ten or more counts. V and J are TRBV28 and TRBJ1-1; a weak D match, TRBD1 (6 bases). There are 13 residues in the CDR3. Trimming took 6 bases from V and 0 from J, leaving 8 bases between them. Germline-derived CDR1 and CDR2 are MDHEN and SYDVKM. CDR3 sequence (DNA): TGTGCCAGCAGGGGACAAATGAACACTGAAGCTTTCTTT. Protein product: CASRGQMNTEAFF.

This clonotype showed up many times. This chain connects TRBV2 to TRBJ2-2, with 7 bases matching TRBD2. V lost 5 bases to trimming and J lost 3 bases; unmatched junction nucleotides: 3. This CDR3 is built from 14 residues. Germline V gene data show CDR1 as SNHLY and CDR2 as FYNNEI. The CDR3 DNA reads as TGTGCCAGCAGTCTAGCGGCATACACCGGGGAGCTGTTTTTT. This gives the protein CASSLAAYTGELFF.

The chain joins TRBV6-2 or TRBV6-3 to TRBJ2-7; 8 bases agree with TRBD1. CDR1 MNHEY and CDR2 SVGEGT come from the germline V gene. V lost 6 bases to trimming and J lost 5 bases; unmatched junction nucleotides: 6. This CDR3 contains 13 residues. For the CDR3, the DNA is TGTGCCAGCAGGGACAGGGCCAACCACGAGCAGTACTTC. Its translation: CASRDRANHEQYF.

This clonotype was seen ten or more times. The chain combines TRBV20-1 with TRBJ2-5; weak D call: TRBD2 (5 bases). Trimming stripped 4 bases from V and 5 bases from J, with 20 bases between. Germline loops: CDR1 DFQATT, CDR2 SNEGSKA (reference sequence). The CDR3 contains 15 residues. CDR3 region: CSATGSSHSGETQYF. CDR3 DNA: TGCAGTGCTACCGGGTCGTCCCATTCGGGGGAGACCCAGTACTTC.

In its sample, this clonotype was seen a few times. The rearrangement links TRBV7-9 to TRBJ2-2, with D perhaps matching TRBD1 (6 bases). This CDR3 contains 15 residues. Germline-derived CDR1 and CDR2 are SEHNR and FQNEAQ (reference sequence). With 3 bases removed from V and 2 bases from J, the gap between germline ends came to 10 bases. The CDR3 DNA follows: TGTGCCAGCAGCTTTACAGGGCCTAACACCGGGGAGCTGTTTTTT. This codes for CASSFTGPNTGELFF.

The chain couples TRBV7-3 to TRBJ2-1; 15 bases map to TRBD2. Germline V gene sequence: CDR1 SGHTA, CDR2 FQGTGA. J was trimmed by 6 bases and V by 5 bases; bases with no gene match: 17. The CDR3 has 20 residues. CDR3 in DNA: TGTGCCAGCAGCCCATCCCCCCGGACTAGCGGGAGGGCCACGGTCAATGAGCAGTTCTTC. It specifies CASSPSPRTSGRATVNEQFF.

This clonotype turned up a few times. This rearrangement joins TRBV12-3 or TRBV12-4 to TRBJ2-5; D might be TRBD2 (6 bases). The CDR3 length is 11 residues. V lost 6 bases, J lost 11 bases, and 13 bases lay in between. CDR3 residues: CASSLGSLQYF. CDR3 in DNA: TGTGCCAGCAGCCTCGGGAGTCTTCAGTACTTC.

In its sample, this clonotype was seen a few times. V gene TRBV18 combines with J gene TRBJ2-4; D is uncertain. CDR1 and CDR2 from the germline V gene are KGHSH and LQKENI. This CDR3 region has 16 residues. Trimming took 0 bases from V and 4 from J, leaving 13 bases between them. The CDR3: CASSPPMGNWKNIQYF. The CDR3 coding sequence is TGTGCCAGCTCACCACCGATGGGGAATTGGAAAAACATTCAGTACTTC.